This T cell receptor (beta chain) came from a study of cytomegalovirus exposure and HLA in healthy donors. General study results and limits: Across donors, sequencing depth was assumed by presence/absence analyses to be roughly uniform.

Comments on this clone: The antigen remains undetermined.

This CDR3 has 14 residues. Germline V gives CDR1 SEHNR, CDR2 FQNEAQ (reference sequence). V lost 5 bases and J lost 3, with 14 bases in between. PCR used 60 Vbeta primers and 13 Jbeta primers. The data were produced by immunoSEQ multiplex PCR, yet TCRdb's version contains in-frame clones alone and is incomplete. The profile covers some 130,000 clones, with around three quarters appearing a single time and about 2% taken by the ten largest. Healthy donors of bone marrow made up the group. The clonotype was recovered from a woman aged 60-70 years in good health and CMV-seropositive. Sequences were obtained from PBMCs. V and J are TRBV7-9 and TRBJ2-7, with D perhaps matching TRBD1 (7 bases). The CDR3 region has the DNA TGTGCCAGCAGCAAGCAGGGGGGACTCTACGAGCAGTACTTC. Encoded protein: CASSKQGGLYEQYF. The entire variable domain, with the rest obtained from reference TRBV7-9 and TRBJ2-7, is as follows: DTGVSQNPRHKITKRGQNVTFRCDPISEHNRLYWYRQTLGQGPEFLTYFQNEAQLEKSRLLSDRFSAERPKGSFSTLEIQRTEQGDSAMYLCASSKQGGLYEQYFGPGTRLTVT.